This TCR beta chain was recorded in a study of T cell responses to AZD1222 COVID-19 vaccine. The overall study: Pooled in the analysis were second doses at about 4 or about 12 weeks.

Germline V gene lookup returns CDR1 LGHDT and CDR2 YNNKEL (reference sequence). V was clipped by 0 bases and J by 2 bases, with 11 bases between them. The CDR3 has 15 amino acids. Broader study findings: The donors showed a predominance of white British ancestry and of females, with possible underestimation of clonal diversity. Only a handful of individuals given AZD1222 were seropositive at baseline.

Data came from immunoSEQ multiplex PCR; TCRdb stores just in-frame clones and leaves some out. Of around 150,000 clones in the sample, just under 95% were seen once. The table lists this clone with a count of one. Antigen specificity is unknown. The sequencing here drew on peripheral blood, taken on day 0 of AZD1222 vaccination. The sequence was obtained from an adult in good health. V gene TRBV3-1 (or the pseudogene TRBV3-2) combines with J gene TRBJ2-7, with D unclear. The CDR3 here is CASSQEALTTYEQYF. CDR3 nucleotide sequence: TGTGCCAGCAGCCAAGAGGCCCTCACGACCTACGAGCAGTACTTC.